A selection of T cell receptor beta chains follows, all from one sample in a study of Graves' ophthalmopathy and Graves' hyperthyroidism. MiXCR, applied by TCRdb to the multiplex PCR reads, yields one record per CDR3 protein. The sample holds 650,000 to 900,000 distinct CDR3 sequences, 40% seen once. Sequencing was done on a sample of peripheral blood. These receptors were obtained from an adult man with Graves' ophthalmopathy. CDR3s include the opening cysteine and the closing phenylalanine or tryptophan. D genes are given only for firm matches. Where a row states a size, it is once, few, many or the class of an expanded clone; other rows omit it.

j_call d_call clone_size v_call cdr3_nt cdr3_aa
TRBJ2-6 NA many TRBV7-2 TGTGCCAGCAGCTTAAATTTGGGGTATGGGGCCAACGTCCTGACTTTC CASSLNLGYGANVLTF
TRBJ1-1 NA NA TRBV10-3 TGTGCCAGCATGAGGGCAAAAGCTTTCTTT CASMRAKAFF
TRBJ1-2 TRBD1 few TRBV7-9 TGTGCCAGCGAGTTAACGAGAATGGACAGGGGTGGCGGCTACACCTTC CASELTRMDRGGGYTF
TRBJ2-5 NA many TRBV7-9 TGTGCCAGCAGCTTGGGTGTGCCAGGAGAGACCCAGTACTTC CASSLGVPGETQYF
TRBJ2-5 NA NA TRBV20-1 TGCAGTGCTAGAGTTGGCTCGGAGACCCAGTACTTC CSARVGSETQYF
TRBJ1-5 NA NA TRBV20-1 TGCAGTGCTAGTTCCCAGCGGGAGTACCAAGAGACCCAGCATTTT CSASSQREYQETQHF
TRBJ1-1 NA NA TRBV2 TGTGCCAGCTCACCACTCGCAGTAACGAACACTGAAGCTTTCTTT CASSPLAVTNTEAFF
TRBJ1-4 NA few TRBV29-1 TGCAGCGTTGAAGATCTCAGGGACTCTGGAAATGAAAAACTGTTTTTT CSVEDLRDSGNEKLFF
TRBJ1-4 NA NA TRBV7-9 TGTGCCAGCAGCCAGAGGACAGTTTGGGAAAAACTGTTTTTT CASSQRTVWEKLFF
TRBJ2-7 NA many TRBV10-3 TGTGCCATCAGTGAAGGGACGGGAACCTACGAGCAGTACTTC CAISEGTGTYEQYF
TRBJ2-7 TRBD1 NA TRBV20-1 TGCAGTGCTAGCCGACAGGGTCAATACGACGAGCAGTACTTC CSASRQGQYDEQYF
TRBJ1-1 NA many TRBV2 TGTGCCAGCAGTGAAAGAGGCAGCCGATACACTGAAGCTTTCTTT CASSERGSRYTEAFF
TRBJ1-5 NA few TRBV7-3 TGTGCCAGCAGCTTAAATTGGGACCTTAGAGGTCAGCCCCAGCATTTT CASSLNWDLRGQPQHF
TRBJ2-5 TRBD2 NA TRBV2 TGTGCCAGCAGTCAAGGACTAGATACCCAAGAGACCCAGTACTTC CASSQGLDTQETQYF